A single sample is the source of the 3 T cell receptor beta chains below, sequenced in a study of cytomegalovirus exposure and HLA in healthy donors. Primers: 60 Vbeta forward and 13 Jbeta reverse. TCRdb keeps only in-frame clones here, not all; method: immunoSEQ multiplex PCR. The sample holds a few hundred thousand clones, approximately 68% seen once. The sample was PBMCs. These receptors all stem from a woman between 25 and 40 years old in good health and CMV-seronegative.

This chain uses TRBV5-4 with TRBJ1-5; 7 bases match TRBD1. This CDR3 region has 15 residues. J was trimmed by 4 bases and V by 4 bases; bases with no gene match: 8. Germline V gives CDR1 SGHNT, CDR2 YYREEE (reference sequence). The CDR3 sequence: CASSVGGTENQPQHF. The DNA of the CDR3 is TGTGCCAGCAGCGTAGGCGGGACAGAAAATCAGCCCCAGCATTTT. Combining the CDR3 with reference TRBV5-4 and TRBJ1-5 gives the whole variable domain ETGVTQSPTHLIKTRGQQVTLRCSSQSGHNTVSWYQQALGQGPQFIFQYYREEENGRGNFPPRFSGLQFPNYSSELNVNALELDDSALYLCASSVGGTENQPQHFGDGTRLSIL.

CDR3 sequence: CASSQGYGYTF. CDR3 bases: TGTGCCAGTAGCCAGGGCTATGGCTACACCTTC. J is TRBJ1-2 and V is TRBV19; a possible D gene is TRBD1 (5 bases). Germline V gene data show CDR1 as LNHDA and CDR2 as SQIVND (reference sequence). The CDR3 runs 11 residues. V was cut by 6 bases and J by 4 bases, with 6 bases left in between.

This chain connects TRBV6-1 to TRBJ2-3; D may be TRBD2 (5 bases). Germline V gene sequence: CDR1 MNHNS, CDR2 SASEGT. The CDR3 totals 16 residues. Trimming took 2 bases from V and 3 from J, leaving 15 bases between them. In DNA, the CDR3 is TGTGCCAGCAGTGAAACCGGGAACGTGGGGACAGATACGCAGTATTTT. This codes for CASSETGNVGTDTQYF.